The source of this T cell receptor (beta chain) is a study of blood T cell repertoires in COVID-19. As for the study in general: Whether acute or convalescent, the COVID-19 samples came from the United States, Italy and Spain. Sources were T cells, B-cell-depleted T cells, or PBMCs; the material itself was cDNA or gDNA.

Germline V gene sequence: CDR1 MGHRA, CDR2 YSYEKL. CDR3 length equals 19 residues. The V segment lost 0 bases and the J segment 1 base; nucleotides outside the gene matches: 9. Under the authors' procedure: Amplification with reference gene primers provided the estimates of nucleated cell counts. Repertoires were generated with immunoSEQ multiplex PCR, while TCRdb's copy carries only in-frame clones and drops some. V and J calls and clone size are given by that table; D and trimming were obtained from the DNA. The data contain tens of thousands of clones, around 81% of them seen just once; the ten biggest clones take up 28%. The count of this clone is one.

This chain uses TRBV4-1 with TRBJ2-2; 9 positions match TRBD2. The source of this sequence is a human donor in a cohort sampled during active COVID-19. The specimen sequenced was peripheral blood. CDR3: CASSQDLTDSGGNTGELFF. DNA of the CDR3: TGCGCCAGCAGCCAAGATTTGACTGATAGCGGGGGGAACACCGGGGAGCTGTTTTTT.